This TCR beta chain originates from a study of T-cell memory formation after mild COVID-19. Trimming took off 1 base at V and 5 bases at J, with 15 bases between the two ends. The CDR3 spans 16 residues. The V gene's germline CDR1 is SGHTA and CDR2 FQGNSA. A single record per CDR3 protein comes from TCRdb applying MiXCR to the 5' RACE reads. In the table there are around 300,000 distinct CDR3 sequences, roughly 15% of which are singletons. This TCR was sampled from a man between 18 and 35 years old who had mild COVID-19 (a few samples of this study predate the infection). Cell type and time point are not known. Sequenced: PBMCs or a T cell subset sorted from them (not recorded which). The genes are TRBV7-2 and TRBJ2-1; a weak D match, TRBD2 (7 bases). The CDR3 coding sequence is TGTGCCAGCAGCTTAGGTCCCGGGGGGCCTAACAATGAGCAGTTCTTC. Encoded protein: CASSLGPGGPNNEQFF.